The present entry profiles one T cell receptor (beta chain) with its context. Constant-segment primers and 5'RACE yielded cDNA libraries for TCR alpha and TCR beta, each carrying sample barcodes and UMIs. TCRdb re-called the 5' RACE reads through MiXCR, storing one row per CDR3 protein. The top ten hold about 1.1% of the sample, which has some 64,000 distinct CDR3 sequences, 9% to 9.5% seen once. The data stem from a study of T-cell memory formation after mild COVID-19. Trimming took 0 bases from V and 2 from J, leaving 9 bases between them. Looked up from germline, CDR1 is SGHDT and CDR2 is YYEEEE. The CDR3 is 14 residues long.

This chain connects TRBV5-6 to TRBJ2-7; no definite D call. This clonotype was sampled from a man younger than 35 who had mild COVID-19 (a few samples of this study predate the infection). Cell type and time point are not known. The source material was PBMCs or a T cell subset sorted from them (not recorded which). The CDR3 DNA follows: TGTGCCAGCAGCTTGGGTAGGATCACCTACGAGCAGTACTTC. Its protein is CASSLGRITYEQYF.